This T cell receptor beta chain was captured by sequencing in a study of T cells after yellow fever vaccination. Comment on this clonotype: As yet, its antigen is unknown.

Study outcomes and limitations: The bulk population could contribute abundant contaminating clonotypes to FACS-sorted repertoires. Peaking on day 5 versus 15, the secondary response was faster but weaker.

The authors made TCR cDNA by 5'RACE template switching, adding a universal primer site and UMIs. TCRdb ran MiXCR on the 5' RACE reads and lists one entry per CDR3 protein. The sample comprises 550,000 to 750,000 distinct CDR3 sequences, approximately 13% of which are singletons, and over 13% rests with the top ten. The receptor was isolated from a young man who received the YFV17D yellow fever vaccine. Sequenced material: PBMCs, taken on the day of the yellow fever booster vaccination.

CDR3 DNA sequence: TGTGCGGTTATGGCAGGGGGCCCCTACGAGCAGTACTTC. Its translation is CAVMAGGPYEQYF. V gene TRBV10-3 combines with J gene TRBJ2-7; 8 nucleotides align to TRBD1. Germline V lookup: CDR1 ENHRY, CDR2 SYGVKD. The length of the CDR3 is 13 residues.